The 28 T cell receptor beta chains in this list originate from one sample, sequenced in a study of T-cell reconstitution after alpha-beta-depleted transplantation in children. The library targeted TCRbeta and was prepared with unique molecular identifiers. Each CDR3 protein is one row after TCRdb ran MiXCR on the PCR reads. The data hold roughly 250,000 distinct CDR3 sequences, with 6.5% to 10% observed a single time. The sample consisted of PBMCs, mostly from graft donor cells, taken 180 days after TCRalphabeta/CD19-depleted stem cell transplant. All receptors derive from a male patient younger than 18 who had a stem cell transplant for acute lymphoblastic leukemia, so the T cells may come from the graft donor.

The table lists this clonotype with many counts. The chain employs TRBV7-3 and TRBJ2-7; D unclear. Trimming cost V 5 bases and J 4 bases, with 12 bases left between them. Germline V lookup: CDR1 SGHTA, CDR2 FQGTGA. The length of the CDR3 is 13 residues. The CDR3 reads CASSRSDGYEQYF. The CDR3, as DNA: TGTGCCAGCAGCCGATCTGACGGGTACGAGCAGTACTTC.

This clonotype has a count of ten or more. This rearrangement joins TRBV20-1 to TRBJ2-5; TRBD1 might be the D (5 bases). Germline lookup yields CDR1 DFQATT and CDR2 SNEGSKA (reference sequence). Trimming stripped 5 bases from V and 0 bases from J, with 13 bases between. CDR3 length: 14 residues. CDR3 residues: CSAFPPGYQETQYF. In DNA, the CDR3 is TGCAGTGCTTTCCCCCCAGGGTACCAAGAGACCCAGTACTTC.

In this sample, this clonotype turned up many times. CDR3 in DNA: TGTGCCAGCAGATCTACAGGGTCAGCATCCTACGAGCAGTACTTC. Its protein product is CASRSTGSASYEQYF. The rearrangement links TRBV12-3 or TRBV12-4 to TRBJ2-7; the D gene is possibly TRBD1 (6 bases). V gave up 6 bases and J gave up 1 base, with 16 bases separating them. The CDR3 runs to 15 residues.

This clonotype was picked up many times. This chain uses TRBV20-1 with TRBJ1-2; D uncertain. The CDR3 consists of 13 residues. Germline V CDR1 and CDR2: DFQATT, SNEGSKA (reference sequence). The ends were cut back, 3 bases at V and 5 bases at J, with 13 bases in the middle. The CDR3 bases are TGCAGTGCTAGTTCAGGCAGAAAATATGGCTACACCTTC. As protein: CSASSGRKYGYTF.

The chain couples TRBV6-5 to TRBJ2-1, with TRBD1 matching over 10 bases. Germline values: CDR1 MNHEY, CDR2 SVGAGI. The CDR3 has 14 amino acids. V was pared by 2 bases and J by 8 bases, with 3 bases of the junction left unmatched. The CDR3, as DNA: TGTGCCAGCAGTTACCCGACAGGGGGCGATGAGCAGTTCTTC. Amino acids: CASSYPTGGDEQFF.

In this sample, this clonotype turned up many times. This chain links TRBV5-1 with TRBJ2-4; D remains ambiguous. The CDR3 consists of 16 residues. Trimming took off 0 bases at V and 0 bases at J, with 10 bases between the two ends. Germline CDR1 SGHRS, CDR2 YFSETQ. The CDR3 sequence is CASSLAGYLAKNIQYF. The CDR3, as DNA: TGCGCCAGCAGCTTGGCCGGATATCTAGCCAAAAACATTCAGTACTTC.

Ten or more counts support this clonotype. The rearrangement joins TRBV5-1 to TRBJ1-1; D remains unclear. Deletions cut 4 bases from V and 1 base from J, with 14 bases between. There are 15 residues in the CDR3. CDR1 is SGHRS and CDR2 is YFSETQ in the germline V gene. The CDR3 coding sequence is TGCGCCAGCAGCCCGACGGGGTGGGGGAACACTGAAGCTTTCTTT. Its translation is CASSPTGWGNTEAFF.

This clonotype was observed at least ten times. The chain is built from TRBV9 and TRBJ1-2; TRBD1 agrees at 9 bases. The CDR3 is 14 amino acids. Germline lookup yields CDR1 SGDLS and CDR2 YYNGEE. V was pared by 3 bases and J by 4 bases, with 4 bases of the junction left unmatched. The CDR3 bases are TGTGCCAGCAGCGCCCCGGGACAGGGCTATGGCTACACCTTC. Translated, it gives CASSAPGQGYGYTF.

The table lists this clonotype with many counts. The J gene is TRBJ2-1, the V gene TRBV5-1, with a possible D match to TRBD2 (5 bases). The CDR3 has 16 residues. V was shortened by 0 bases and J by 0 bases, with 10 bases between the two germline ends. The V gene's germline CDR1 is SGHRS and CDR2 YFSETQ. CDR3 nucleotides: TGCGCCAGCAGCTTGGATAGCGTCAACTCCTACAATGAGCAGTTCTTC. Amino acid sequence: CASSLDSVNSYNEQFF.

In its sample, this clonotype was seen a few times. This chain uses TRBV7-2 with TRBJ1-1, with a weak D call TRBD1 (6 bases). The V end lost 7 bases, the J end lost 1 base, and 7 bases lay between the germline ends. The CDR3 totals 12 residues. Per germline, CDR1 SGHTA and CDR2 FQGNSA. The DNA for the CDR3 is TGTGCCAGCAAGGACAGGAACACTGAAGCTTTCTTT. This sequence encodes CASKDRNTEAFF.

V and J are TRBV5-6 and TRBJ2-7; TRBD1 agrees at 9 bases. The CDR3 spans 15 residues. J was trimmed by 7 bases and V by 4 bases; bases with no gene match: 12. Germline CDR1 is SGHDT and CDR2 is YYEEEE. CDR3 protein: CASSPGTGKAREQYF. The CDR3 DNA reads TGTGCCAGCAGCCCCGGGACAGGGAAGGCTAGGGAGCAGTACTTC.

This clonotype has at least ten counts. CDR3 protein: CASSPHLGELFF. The CDR3 bases are TGTGCCAGCAGTCCCCATCTTGGGGAGCTGTTTTTT. The chain combines TRBV2 with TRBJ2-2; D uncertain. The germline V gene encodes CDR1 SNHLY and CDR2 FYNNEI. Trimming took off 5 bases at V and 8 bases at J, with 9 bases between the two ends. CDR3 size: 12 residues.

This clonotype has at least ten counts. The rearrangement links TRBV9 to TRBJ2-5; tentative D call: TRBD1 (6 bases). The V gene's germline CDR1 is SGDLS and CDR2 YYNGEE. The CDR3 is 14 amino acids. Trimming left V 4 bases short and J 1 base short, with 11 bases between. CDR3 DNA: TGTGCCAGCAGCCCCGGACAGTCCCAAGAGACCCAGTACTTC. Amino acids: CASSPGQSQETQYF.

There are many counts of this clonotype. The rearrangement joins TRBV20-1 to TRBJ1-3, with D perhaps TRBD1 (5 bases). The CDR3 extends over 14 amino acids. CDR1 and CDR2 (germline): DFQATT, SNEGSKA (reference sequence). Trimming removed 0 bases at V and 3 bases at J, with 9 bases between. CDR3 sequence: CSAREGGYGNTIYF. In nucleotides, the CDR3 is TGCAGTGCTAGAGAGGGGGGATATGGAAACACCATATATTTT.

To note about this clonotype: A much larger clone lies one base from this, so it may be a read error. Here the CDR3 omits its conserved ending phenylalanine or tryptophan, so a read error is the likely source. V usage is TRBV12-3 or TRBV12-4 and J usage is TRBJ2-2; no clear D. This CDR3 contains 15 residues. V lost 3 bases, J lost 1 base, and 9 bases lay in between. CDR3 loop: CASSLSVENTGELFI. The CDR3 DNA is TGTGCCAGCAGTTTGAGCGTCGAGAACACCGGGGAGCTGTTTATT.

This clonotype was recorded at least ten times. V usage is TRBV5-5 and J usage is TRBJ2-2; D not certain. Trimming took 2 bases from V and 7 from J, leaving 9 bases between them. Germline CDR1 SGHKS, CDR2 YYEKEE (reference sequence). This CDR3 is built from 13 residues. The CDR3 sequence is CASSFAFGGELFF. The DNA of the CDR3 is TGTGCCAGCAGCTTTGCGTTTGGCGGGGAGCTGTTTTTT.

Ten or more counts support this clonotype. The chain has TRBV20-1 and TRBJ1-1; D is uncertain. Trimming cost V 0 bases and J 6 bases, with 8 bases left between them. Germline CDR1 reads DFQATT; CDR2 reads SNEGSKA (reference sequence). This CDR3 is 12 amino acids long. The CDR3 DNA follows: TGCAGTGCTAGAGAGGGTCCCGCTGAAGCTTTCTTT. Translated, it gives CSAREGPAEAFF.

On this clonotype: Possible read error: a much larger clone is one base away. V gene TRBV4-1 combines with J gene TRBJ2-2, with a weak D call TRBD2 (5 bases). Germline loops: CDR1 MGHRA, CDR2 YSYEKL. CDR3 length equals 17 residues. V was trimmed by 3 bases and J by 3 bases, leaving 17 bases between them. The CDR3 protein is CASSHQPQDSHTGELFF. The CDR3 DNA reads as TGCGCCAGCAGCCACCAGCCCCAGGACTCCCACACCGGGGAGCTGTTTTTT.

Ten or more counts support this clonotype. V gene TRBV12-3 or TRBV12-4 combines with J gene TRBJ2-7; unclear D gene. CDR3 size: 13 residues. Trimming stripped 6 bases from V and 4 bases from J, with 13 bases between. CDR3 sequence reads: CASSHYRRYEQYF. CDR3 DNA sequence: TGTGCCAGCAGCCATTACCGGCGGTACGAGCAGTACTTC.

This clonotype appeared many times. DNA of the CDR3: TGCGCCAGCGGACCGGGACAGGGGGCGGTCACTGAAGCTTTCTTT. Translating it yields CASGPGQGAVTEAFF. This sequence joins TRBV4-3 and TRBJ1-1, with 12 bases matching TRBD1. CDR3 length equals 15 residues. After removal of 8 bases from V and 4 bases from J, the junction contained 8 bases not matched to a gene. Germline loops: CDR1 LGHNA, CDR2 YSLEER.

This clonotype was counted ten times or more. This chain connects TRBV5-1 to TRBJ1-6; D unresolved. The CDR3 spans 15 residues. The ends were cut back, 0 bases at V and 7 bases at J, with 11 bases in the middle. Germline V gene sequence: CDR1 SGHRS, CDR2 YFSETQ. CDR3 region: CASSLVSSLNSPLHF. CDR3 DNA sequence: TGCGCCAGCAGCTTGGTATCCAGTTTGAATTCACCCCTCCACTTT. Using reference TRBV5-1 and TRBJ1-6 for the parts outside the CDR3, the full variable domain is KAGVTQTPRYLIKTRGQQVTLSCSPISGHRSVSWYQQTPGQGLQFLFEYFSETQRNKGNFPGRFSGRQFSNSRSEMNVSTLELGDSALYLCASSLVSSLNSPLHFGNGTRLTVT.

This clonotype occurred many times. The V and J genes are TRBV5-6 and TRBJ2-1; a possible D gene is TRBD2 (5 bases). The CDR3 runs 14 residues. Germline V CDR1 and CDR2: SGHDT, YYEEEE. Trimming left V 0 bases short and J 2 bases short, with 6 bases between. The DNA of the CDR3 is TGTGCCAGCAGCTTGGTCGGGACCTACAATGAGCAGTTCTTC. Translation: CASSLVGTYNEQFF.

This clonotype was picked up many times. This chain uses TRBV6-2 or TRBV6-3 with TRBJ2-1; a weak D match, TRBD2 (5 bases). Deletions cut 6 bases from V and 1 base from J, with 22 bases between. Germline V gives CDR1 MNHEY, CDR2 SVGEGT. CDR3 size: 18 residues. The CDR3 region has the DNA TGTGCCAGCAGGCGCCTAACCCTTAGTGGGAGTTCCTACAATGAGCAGTTCTTC. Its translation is CASRRLTLSGSSYNEQFF.

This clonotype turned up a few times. The CDR3 protein is CASSLVAGKGHGYTF. Written as DNA, the CDR3 is TGTGCCAGCAGCTTAGTAGCAGGGAAGGGCCATGGCTACACCTTC. The chain combines TRBV7-2 with TRBJ1-2; possible D gene TRBD1, 5 bases. The CDR3 extends over 15 amino acids. Germline CDR1 SGHTA, CDR2 FQGNSA. Between the trimmed V and J ends, which lost 1 base and 6 bases, there was a span of 15 bases.

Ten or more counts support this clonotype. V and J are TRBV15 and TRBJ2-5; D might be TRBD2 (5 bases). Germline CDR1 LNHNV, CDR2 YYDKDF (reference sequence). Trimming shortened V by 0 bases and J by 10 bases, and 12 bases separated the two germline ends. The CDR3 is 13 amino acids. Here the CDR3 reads CATSRDPGRDQYF. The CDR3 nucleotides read TGTGCCACCAGCAGAGACCCAGGTCGGGACCAGTACTTC.

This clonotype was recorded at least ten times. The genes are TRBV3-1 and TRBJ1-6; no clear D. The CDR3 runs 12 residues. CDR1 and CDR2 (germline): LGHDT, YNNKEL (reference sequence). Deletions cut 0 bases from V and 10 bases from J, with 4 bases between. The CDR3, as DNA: TGTGCCAGCAGCCAAGAGGGATCACCCCTCCACTTT. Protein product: CASSQEGSPLHF.

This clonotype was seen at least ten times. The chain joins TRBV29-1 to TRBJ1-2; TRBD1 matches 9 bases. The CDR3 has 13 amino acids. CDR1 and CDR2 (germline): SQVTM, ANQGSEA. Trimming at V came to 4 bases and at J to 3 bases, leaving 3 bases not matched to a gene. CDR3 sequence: CSVGGTGYYGYTF. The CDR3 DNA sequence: TGCAGCGTTGGAGGGACAGGGTACTATGGCTACACCTTC.

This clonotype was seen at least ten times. CDR3 DNA: TGTGCCAGCAGCCCCTGGAAGAGGAATTCACCCCTCCACTTT. The encoded protein is CASSPWKRNSPLHF. The chain employs TRBV7-2 and TRBJ1-6; D unresolved. CDR1 and CDR2 from the germline V gene are SGHTA and FQGNSA. The germline V and J ends were trimmed by 5 bases and 7 bases, with 12 bases remaining between them. The CDR3 consists of 14 residues.